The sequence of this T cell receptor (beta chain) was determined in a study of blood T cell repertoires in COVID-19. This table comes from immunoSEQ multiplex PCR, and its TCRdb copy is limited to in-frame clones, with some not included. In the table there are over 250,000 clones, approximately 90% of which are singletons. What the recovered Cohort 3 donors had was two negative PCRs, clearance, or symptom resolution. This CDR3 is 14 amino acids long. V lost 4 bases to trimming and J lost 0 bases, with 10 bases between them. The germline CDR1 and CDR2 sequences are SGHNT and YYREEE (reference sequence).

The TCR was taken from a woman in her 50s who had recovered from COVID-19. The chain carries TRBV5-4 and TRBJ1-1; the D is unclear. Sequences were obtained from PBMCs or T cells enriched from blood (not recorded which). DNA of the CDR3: TGTGCCAGCAGCCCCAGCGTAATGAACACTGAAGCTTTCTTT. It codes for CASSPSVMNTEAFF.